A selection of T cell receptor beta chains follows, all from one sample in a study of PD-1 blockade in classical Hodgkin lymphoma. Produced via immunoSEQ multiplex PCR; TCRdb's table is partial and in-frame only. The table shows under 130,000 clones, with about nine tenths occurring only once. The sequenced sample was peripheral blood mononuclear cells (PBMCs), obtained before the fourth cycle of nivolumab. Every receptor here comes from a human donor with classical Hodgkin lymphoma. Both conserved end residues are part of each CDR3. Each record gives: D gene, J gene, V gene, clone size, CDR3 DNA, CDR3 protein. D genes are given only for firm matches. Not all rows give a size; the values are once, few, many and, for expanded clones, a class.

D: TRBD2; J: TRBJ2-1; V: TRBV29-1; size: NA; DNA: TGCAGCGTTGAAGACCTAGCGGGAAGGGATGAGCAGTTCTTC; CDR3: CSVEDLAGRDEQFF
D: TRBD2; J: TRBJ2-1; V: TRBV7-2; size: NA; DNA: TGTGCCAGCAGCTTAGCGCGGCACATAGGGACTAGCGGGACGGGAGAGCAGTTCTTC; CDR3: CASSLARHIGTSGTGEQFF
D: NA; J: TRBJ1-1; V: TRBV5-1; size: NA; DNA: TGCGCCAGCAGACAGGGGAACACTGAAGCTTTCTTT; CDR3: CASRQGNTEAFF
D: NA; J: TRBJ1-5; V: TRBV19; size: NA; DNA: TGTGCCAGTAGTGCTAACAATCAGCCCCAGCATTTT; CDR3: CASSANNQPQHF
D: NA; J: TRBJ1-5; V: TRBV2; size: NA; DNA: TGTGCCAGCAGCGTTGGGGGTATTAATAGCAATCAGCCCCAGCATTTT; CDR3: CASSVGGINSNQPQHF
D: NA; J: TRBJ2-7; V: TRBV18; size: NA; DNA: TGTGCCAGCTCATTCCCTTCGGGACACTGGATCTTC; CDR3: CASSFPSGHWIF
D: TRBD1; J: TRBJ1-5; V: TRBV6-5; size: NA; DNA: TGTGCCAGCAGGCCACAGGGGGCGTCCGGTCAGCCCCAGCATTTT; CDR3: CASRPQGASGQPQHF
D: NA; J: TRBJ1-4; V: TRBV6-5; size: NA; DNA: TGTGCCAGCAGTTACGAAGCAACTAATGAAAAACTGTTTTTT; CDR3: CASSYEATNEKLFF
D: TRBD1; J: TRBJ2-7; V: TRBV10-3; size: NA; DNA: TGTGCCTCAGGACAGGGACAAAACGAGCAGTACTTC; CDR3: CASGQGQNEQYF
D: NA; J: TRBJ1-5; V: TRBV7-8; size: once; DNA: TGTGCCAGCAGTGGCAGCTATAGCAATCAGCCCCAGCATTTT; CDR3: CASSGSYSNQPQHF